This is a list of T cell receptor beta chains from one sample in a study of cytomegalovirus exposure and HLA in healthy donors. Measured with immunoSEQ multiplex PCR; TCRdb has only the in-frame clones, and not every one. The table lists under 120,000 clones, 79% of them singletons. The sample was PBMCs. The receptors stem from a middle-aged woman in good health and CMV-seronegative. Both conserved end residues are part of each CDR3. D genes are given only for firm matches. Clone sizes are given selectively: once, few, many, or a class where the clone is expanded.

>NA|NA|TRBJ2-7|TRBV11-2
TGTGCCAGCAGCTTAAGTCAGGGTAACTACGAGCAGTACTTC
CASSLSQGNYEQYF
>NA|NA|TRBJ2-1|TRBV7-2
TGTGCCAGCACCCAGGCGAGCTACAATGAGCAGTTCTTC
CASTQASYNEQFF
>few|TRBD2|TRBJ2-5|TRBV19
TGTGCCAGTAGTAATGGAGGTGCTTCGGGACTAGCGGGCGGTGAAGAGACCCAGTACTTC
CASSNGGASGLAGGEETQYF
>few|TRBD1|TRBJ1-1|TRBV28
TGTGCCAGCAGTCCACTCGGACAGGGCGACACTGAAGCTTTCTTT
CASSPLGQGDTEAFF
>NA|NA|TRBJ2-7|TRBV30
TGTGCCTGGACACAGGGCGCCGGGTACGAGCAGTACTTC
CAWTQGAGYEQYF
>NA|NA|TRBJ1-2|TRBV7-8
TGTGCCAGCAGCTTTTACAGGGACGATGGCTACACCTTC
CASSFYRDDGYTF
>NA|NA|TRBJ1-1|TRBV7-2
TGTGCCAGCAGCTTAGCGGGGGCGTTAAGCACTGAAGCTTTCTTT
CASSLAGALSTEAFF
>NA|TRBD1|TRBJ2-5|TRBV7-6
TGTGCCAGCAGCCAGACAGGGGTGGAGACCCAGTACTTC
CASSQTGVETQYF
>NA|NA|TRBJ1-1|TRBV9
TGTGCCAGCAGCGTAGACCCGGACAGCCTACTCACTGAAGCTTTCTTT
CASSVDPDSLLTEAFF
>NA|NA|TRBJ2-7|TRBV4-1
TGCGCCACCTCACGGGGGGCGGATTTCGACGAGCAGTACTTC
CATSRGADFDEQYF
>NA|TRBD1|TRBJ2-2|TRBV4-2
TGTGCCAGCAGCCAAGATTTGACAGGGGTAAACACCGGGGAGCTGTTTTTT
CASSQDLTGVNTGELFF
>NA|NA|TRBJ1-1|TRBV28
TGTGCCAGCAGTTTAGGGGAGGGGAACACTGAAGCTTTCTTT
CASSLGEGNTEAFF
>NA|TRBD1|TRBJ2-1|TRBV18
TGTGCCAGCTCACGGGACAGGGGCCCTAATGAGCAGTTCTTC
CASSRDRGPNEQFF
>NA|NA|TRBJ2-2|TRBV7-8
TGTGCCAGCAGCCCTGCTCCGAGACTAGCGAACACCGGGGAGCTGTTTTTT
CASSPAPRLANTGELFF
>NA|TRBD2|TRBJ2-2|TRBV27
TGTGCCAGCAACGGCGGGGGATACACCGGGGAGCTGTTTTTT
CASNGGGYTGELFF
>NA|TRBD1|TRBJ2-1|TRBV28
TGTGCCAGCAGTTCCCACGGGACAGGTTACAATGAGCAGTTCTTC
CASSSHGTGYNEQFF
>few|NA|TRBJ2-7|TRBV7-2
TGTGCCAGCAGCCCGCCGGAGGGAATCAACGAGCAGTACTTC
CASSPPEGINEQYF
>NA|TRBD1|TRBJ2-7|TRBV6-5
TGTGCCAGCAGGGAGGACAGGGCGCGGGACGAGCAGTACTTC
CASREDRARDEQYF
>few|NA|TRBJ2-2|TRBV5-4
TGTGCCAGCAGCCGGCAGGGGGGGAACACCGGGGAGCTGTTTTTT
CASSRQGGNTGELFF
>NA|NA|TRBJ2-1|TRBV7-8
TGTGCCAGCAGTAAAAGGTCCCGGGACTCACAGGGGAATGAGCAGTTCTTC
CASSKRSRDSQGNEQFF
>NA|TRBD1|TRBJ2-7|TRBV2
TGTGCCAGCAGGAGAGGGACAGAAACCTACGAGCAGTACTTC
CASRRGTETYEQYF
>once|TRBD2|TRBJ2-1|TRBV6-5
TGTGCCAGCAGTTACCCCGGGGGGGCCAATGAGCAGTTCTTC
CASSYPGGANEQFF
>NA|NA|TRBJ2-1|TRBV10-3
TGTGCCATCAGCGCTACCCGGGGGAATGAGCAGTTCTTC
CAISATRGNEQFF
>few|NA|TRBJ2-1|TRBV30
TGTGCCTGGAGTCGGGGGAGAGACAATGAGCAGTTCTTC
CAWSRGRDNEQFF
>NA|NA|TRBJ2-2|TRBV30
TGTGCCTGGAGGAAGGCGGGGACCCTCGGCGGGGAGCTGTTTTTT
CAWRKAGTLGGELFF
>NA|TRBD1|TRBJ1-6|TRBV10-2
TGCGCCAGCAGTGAGTCCGGGGACAGGGCAAGAATTAATTCACCCCTCCACTTT
CASSESGDRARINSPLHF
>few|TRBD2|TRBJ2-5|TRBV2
TGTGCCAGCAGAGGTCTAGCGGGAGAAGAGACCCAGTACTTC
CASRGLAGEETQYF
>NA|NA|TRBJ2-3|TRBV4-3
TGCGCCAGCAGCCAGGATGGAAAACAGCCGCCGTATTTT
CASSQDGKQPPYF
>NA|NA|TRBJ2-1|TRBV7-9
TGTGCCAGCGCGACAGGATACAATGAGCAGTTCTTC
CASATGYNEQFF
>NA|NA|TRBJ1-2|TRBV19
TGTGCCAGTAGTCCCCGGAGGGAATCTGTGCACTATGGCTACACCTTC
CASSPRRESVHYGYTF
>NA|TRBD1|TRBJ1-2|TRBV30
TGTGCCTGGGGTACAGGGGGCGCCTACACCTTC
CAWGTGGAYTF
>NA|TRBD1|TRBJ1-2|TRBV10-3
TGTGCCATCAGGGAGTCGGACAGGGAGGGGACCTATGGCTACACCTTC
CAIRESDREGTYGYTF
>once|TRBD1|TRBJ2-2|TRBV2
TGTGCCAGCAGTGATTATATAGGGACAGGGGAAATCGCGAACACCGGGGAGCTGTTTTTT
CASSDYIGTGEIANTGELFF
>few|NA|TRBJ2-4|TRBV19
TGTGCCAGTAGTATAACAGCTTCAAAGACCATTCAGTACTTC
CASSITASKTIQYF
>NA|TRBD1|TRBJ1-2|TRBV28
TGTGCCAGCAGAACGGGACAGGGAGTCCGAAATGGCTACACCTTC
CASRTGQGVRNGYTF
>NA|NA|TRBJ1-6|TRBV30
TGTGCCTGGAGTGGAACGGAAATACTAAATTCACCCCTCCACTTT
CAWSGTEILNSPLHF
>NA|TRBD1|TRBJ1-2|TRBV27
TGTGCCAGCAGCCTATCAGGGGGCGCCGGTGGCTACACCTTC
CASSLSGGAGGYTF
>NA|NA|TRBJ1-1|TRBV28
TGTGCCAGCGCCCAGGTGATGAACACTGAAGCTTTCTTT
CASAQVMNTEAFF
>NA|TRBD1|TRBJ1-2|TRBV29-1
TGCAGCGCCCGGACAGGGAAGGACTCTGGCTACACCTTC
CSARTGKDSGYTF
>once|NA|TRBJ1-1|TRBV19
TGTGCCAGTAGTGGGGGGGACAATTTTGGCACTGAAGCTTTCTTT
CASSGGDNFGTEAFF
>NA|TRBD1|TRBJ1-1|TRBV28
TGTGCCAGCACACAGGACAGGGGGTTCGCTGAAGCTTTCTTT
CASTQDRGFAEAFF
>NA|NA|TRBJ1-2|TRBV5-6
TGTGCCAGCAGCTTGAGCGCTTACATCCACACCTTC
CASSLSAYIHTF
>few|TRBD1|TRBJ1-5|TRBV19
TGTGCCAGTAGCCTAGGAGACAGGGGGCATCAGCCCCAGCATTTT
CASSLGDRGHQPQHF
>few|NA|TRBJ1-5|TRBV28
TGTGCCAGCAGTTTGCTGACGGAGAATCAGCCCCAGCATTTT
CASSLLTENQPQHF
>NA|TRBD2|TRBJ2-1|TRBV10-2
TGCGCCACCACGGGGGCGGGGGGGAACAATGAGCAGTTCTTC
CATTGAGGNNEQFF
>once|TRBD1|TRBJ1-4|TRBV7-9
TGTTCCAGCAGCCCCACAGGGGGAGGAACTAATGAAAAACTGTTTTTT
CSSSPTGGGTNEKLFF
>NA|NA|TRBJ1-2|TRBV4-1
TGCGCCAGCAGCCAACGGACAGACTATGGCTACACCTTC
CASSQRTDYGYTF
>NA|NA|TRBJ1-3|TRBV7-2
TGTGCCAGCAGCTTAGTAGCCCAGAGTGGAAACACCATATATTTT
CASSLVAQSGNTIYF
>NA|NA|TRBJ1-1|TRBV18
TGTGCCAGCTCACCGACTTCGCCTGAAGCTTTCTTT
CASSPTSPEAFF
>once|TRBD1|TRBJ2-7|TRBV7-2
TGTGCCAGCAGCTTAGGCGCTAGGGACAGTCAATACTTC
CASSLGARDSQYF
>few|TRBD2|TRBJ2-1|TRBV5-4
TGTGCCAGCAGCTCCCCGGGACTAGTAACGGAGGGTGAGCAGTTCTTC
CASSSPGLVTEGEQFF
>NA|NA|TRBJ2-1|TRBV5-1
TGCGCCAGCAGCTTGGCCACAATAGCCGTTATGGATGAGCAGTTCTTC
CASSLATIAVMDEQFF